The entry below gives a single TCR beta chain sequence along with its context. Its antigen is not identified. Following autologous stem cell transplantation, relapse occurred in every patient, and exposure to brentuximab vedotin varied. The source of the sample is a study of PD-1 blockade in classical Hodgkin lymphoma. The CDR3 is 16 residues long. Trimming shortened V by 0 bases and J by 2 bases, and 10 bases separated the two germline ends. The germline V gene encodes CDR1 MNHEY and CDR2 SVGAGI. Regarding the study as a whole: Newly diagnosed patients had baseline TCR diversity that was reportedly lower than that of healthy donors. At C4D1, TCR diversity had climbed significantly for CD4+ cells, though not for CD8+ cells. Patients excluded were those beginning nivolumab under 1 year after ASCT.

TCRdb keeps only in-frame clones here, not all; method: immunoSEQ multiplex PCR. Of some 43,000 clones detected, around 87% appear once; the ten largest clones hold 5% to 6.5%. The chain has TRBV6-5 and TRBJ2-2, with D perhaps given as TRBD1 or TRBD2 (5 bases each). The receptor was derived from a human donor with classical Hodgkin lymphoma. The material was peripheral blood mononuclear cells (PBMCs), obtained before the second cycle of nivolumab. The CDR3 sequence is CASSYSRGKNTGELFF. The CDR3 DNA reads TGTGCCAGCAGTTACTCGAGGGGAAAAAACACCGGGGAGCTGTTTTTT.